This T cell receptor (beta chain) is drawn from a study of blood T cell repertoires in COVID-19. Only in-frame clones appear in the TCRdb table, and some are missing; sequencing was by immunoSEQ multiplex PCR. The sample has a few hundred thousand clones; 88% are singletons. The sequence was collected from a man aged 65 to 79 with acute or convalescent COVID-19. The specimen sequenced was peripheral blood.

CDR3 DNA sequence: TGTGCCAGTACTCCCGGGGGGGAGGACATTCAGTACTTC. It codes for CASTPGGEDIQYF. The chain employs TRBV19 and TRBJ2-4; 8 bases are shared with TRBD2. The germline CDR1 and CDR2 sequences are LNHDA and SQIVND (reference sequence). Trimming took 7 bases from V and 8 from J; bases not matched to a gene: 7. The CDR3 totals 13 residues.